This T cell receptor beta chain derives from a study of naive and memory T cell subsets. TCR cDNA received a 3' ligated oligonucleotide that carried a UMI. The SP2 primer and nested alpha and beta constant region primers amplified ligated cDNA in four rounds. From the 5' RACE reads, TCRdb called clonotypes with MiXCR, one entry per CDR3 protein. The repertoire holds around 56,000 distinct CDR3 sequences, 7.6% seen once, with 9.8% in the top ten. V was pared by 6 bases and J by 0 bases, with 12 bases between. The CDR3 spans 15 residues. Germline lookup yields CDR1 MNHEY and CDR2 SVGAGI. The TCR was taken from a female donor in good health. The chain employs TRBV6-5 and TRBJ1-5, with D unclear. The CDR3 sequence: CASSLFLNSNQPQHF. The DNA of the CDR3 is TGTGCCAGCAGCCTTTTCCTGAATAGCAATCAGCCCCAGCATTTT.